The present entry profiles one T cell receptor beta chain with its context. The target of this receptor is not known. Base qualities are not recorded, but no much larger clone differs from it by a single base. These data originate in a study of T cell responses to AZD1222 COVID-19 vaccine (dated by TCRdb to the early 2020s). Looking at the study overall: AZD1222 recipients given second doses at about 4 weeks or at about 12 weeks were pooled, since spike-specific TCR depth and breadth were not found to differ between the two schedules. TCR sequencing was performed for roughly 250 trial participants, of whom roughly 200 were given two doses of AZD1222 and around 26 were given two doses of MenACWY control vaccine. Trial participants were enrolled into age subgroups of 18-55, 56-69 and 70-plus years, which contained 148, 28 and 57 TCR-sequenced participants, respectively.

The CDR3 covers 15 residues, taking in both the cysteine and the phenylalanine. Just the 45-base CDR3 DNA is kept, in frame starting at base 1. Deletion took 1 base off V and 5 bases off J, with a span of 14 bases between the germline ends. CDR1 and CDR2 were assigned from the germline V gene as MDHEN and SYDVKM. Beyond this particular receptor, the publication reports: After two AZD1222 doses, both the breadth and the depth of spike-specific TCRs were significantly higher than at day 0 and than in MenACWY recipients. Reportedly, almost half of the unique spike-specific TCRs recognized epitopes lying outside the regions that are mutated in the B.1.351 and B.1.1.7 variants. CD4 TCRs associated with the vaccine covered the entire spike protein, and the dominant responses were in regions 160-218 and 743-854. In the small 56-69-year group, the increase in depth fell short of significance, most likely because of low power. Only six or seven AZD1222 recipients were SARS-CoV-2 seropositive at baseline, limiting conclusions about previously exposed vaccinees. Participants were mostly white British, with more females than males. The authors suggested clonal diversity may have been underestimated. Because no day 14 peak-response samples were available, the repertoires could be characterized only after the peak T cell response.

The CDR3 regions of human TCRbeta chains were analyzed by immunosequencing. The source study handled its data this way. Repertoire TCRs were matched against a reference library of SARS-CoV-2-specific TCRs generated with the MIRA antigen-specificity platform. Breadth was defined as the fraction of unique TCRs that were SARS-CoV-2-associated, and depth was defined as the fraction of total T cells that were SARS-CoV-2-associated. Using the MIRA data, each spike-specific TCR was mapped to the spike region that the TCR reacts to and placed in a CD4 or CD8 class. Log10-transformed breadth and depth values were compared by one-way ANOVA with Sidak's multiple comparisons tests. Entries here come from immuneACCESS through TCRdb and include only in-frame sequences with V and J called. Some clones fail to appear in such tables; in the studies checked, an unresolved V gene covers under half of the shortfall, and the cause of the remainder is unknown. V and J calls and clone size are copied from that table; D and trimming were computed from the DNA. The table for this sample lists over 130,000 clones; about 95% of them were counted only once. The top ten hold about 1.3% of the sample.

Interpreted using the paper, the time point label stands for: baseline before first vaccination. Vaccinee samples came from UK trials COV001 and COV002, including a single-blind randomized controlled phase 2/3 trial of AZD1222 (ChAdOx1 nCoV-19) in healthy adults. For TCRbeta chain sequencing, PBMC samples were collected from trial participants at day 0 and at day 28 after the second dose. The chain is made from TRBV28 and TRBJ1-2; TRBD1 is a weak D gene call, 5 bases matching. The sequences come from peripheral blood, collected on day 0 of AZD1222 vaccination. This sequence originates from an adult in good health. The encoded CDR3 is CASSLSQGPSYGYTF. The bases read TGTGCCAGCAGTTTATCCCAGGGCCCGTCTTATGGCTACACCTTC.